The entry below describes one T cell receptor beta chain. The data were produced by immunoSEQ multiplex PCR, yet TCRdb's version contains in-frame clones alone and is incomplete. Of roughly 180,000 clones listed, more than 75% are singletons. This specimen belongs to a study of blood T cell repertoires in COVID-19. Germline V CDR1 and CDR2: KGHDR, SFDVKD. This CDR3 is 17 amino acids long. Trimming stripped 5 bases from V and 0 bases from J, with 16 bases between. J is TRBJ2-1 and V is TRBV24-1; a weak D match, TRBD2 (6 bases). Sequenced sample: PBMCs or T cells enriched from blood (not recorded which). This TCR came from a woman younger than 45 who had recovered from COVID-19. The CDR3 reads CATSGVAEKSSYNEQFF. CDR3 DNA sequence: TGTGCCACCAGTGGGGTAGCGGAAAAGAGCTCCTACAATGAGCAGTTCTTC.